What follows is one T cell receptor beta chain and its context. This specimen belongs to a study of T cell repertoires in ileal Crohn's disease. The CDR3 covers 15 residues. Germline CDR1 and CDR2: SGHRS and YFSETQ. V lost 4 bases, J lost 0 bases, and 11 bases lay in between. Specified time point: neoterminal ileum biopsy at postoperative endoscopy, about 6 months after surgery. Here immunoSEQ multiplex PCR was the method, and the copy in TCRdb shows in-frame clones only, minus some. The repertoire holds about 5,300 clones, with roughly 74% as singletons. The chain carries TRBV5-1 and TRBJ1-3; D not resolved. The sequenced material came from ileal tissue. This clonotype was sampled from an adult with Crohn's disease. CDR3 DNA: TGCGCCAGCAGCGAGACGGTTCCCTCTGGAAACACCATATATTTT. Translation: CASSETVPSGNTIYF.